A single T cell receptor (beta chain) is shown here with its context. This clonotype was detected only a few times. The antigen this receptor binds is unknown. Per-base qualities were not stored, and no clone one base away is much larger. According to the study, the label for this sample's treatment or condition signals: live attenuated yellow fever vaccine strain. PBMCs were isolated from peripheral blood using a standard Ficoll-Paque protocol. Dynabeads CD4 and CD8 positive selection kits were used to isolate the CD4 and CD8 T-cell fractions. TriZol was used to extract RNA from bulk PBMCs, CD4 and CD8 fractions, and dextramer-positive and dextramer-negative fractions. Relative to germline, V is 3 bases shorter and J is 8 bases shorter, with 16 bases between their ends. CDR1 and CDR2 are read off the germline V gene (reference sequence) as DFQATT and SNEGSKA. There are 14 amino acids in the CDR3, from cysteine to phenylalanine inclusive. The read is trimmed to its CDR3 DNA, 42 bases read in frame from base 1.

The data are from a study of T cells after yellow fever vaccination (dated by TCRdb to about 2019). As for the study more broadly: The SMART-Seq v4 Ultra Low Input RNA kit was used to prepare libraries from fractions with low cell numbers. To follow T-cell clones before and after primary and booster YFV17D yellow fever vaccination, bulk TCR alpha and beta repertoires were sequenced over time. The cohort comprised two healthy male donors, one aged 18 to 30 and one aged 30 to 40 years. Blood was collected at multiple timepoints before and after primary and secondary immunization, and bulk PBMC replicates and cell subsets were isolated. The paper's findings and limits, for the study overall: A small share of clonotypes occurred in both CD4 and CD8 compartments, likely arising from convergent recombination. Computational filtering was required because FACS-sorted repertoires could contain abundant contaminating clonotypes from the bulk population. Most clones expanded after primary vaccination were re-detected after the booster (around 96% of CD4 and roughly 85% of CD8), suggesting broad memory maintenance. Because the study included only a couple of donors, the extent to which the findings can be generalized is limited. The secondary T-cell response was weaker than the primary response but faster, peaking on day 5 instead of day 15.

Data came from an Illumina NovaSeq 6000. TCR cDNA was synthesized by 5'RACE template switching, which introduced a universal primer site and unique molecular identifiers. Priming of cDNA synthesis was performed from both the TCR alpha and TCR beta constant segments. Library amplification involved two PCR steps, and the second step added sample barcodes and sequencing adapters. Sequencing of the libraries was done on either Illumina HiSeq 2500 (2x100 bp) or NovaSeq (2x150 bp). Turning to the authors' computational methods: Demultiplexing of reads and collapsing into UMI consensus sequences were performed with MIGEC, and V(D)J alignment was carried out with MiXCR. Vaccine-responding clonotypes were identified with edgeR using replicate PBMC samples, with FDR below 0.01 and a log2 fold change above 5 up to day 15 being required. CD4 or CD8 identity was assigned to each bulk clonotype according to whether the clonotype was present at higher abundance in the sequenced CD4 repertoire or the sequenced CD8 repertoire. TCRdb took the public reads, trimmed them with fastp at Q25, ran MiXCR for clone calling and kept in-frame beta chains. Each CDR3 protein gets just one entry, which takes the most common genes and DNA from the rows behind it. The V and J calls come from TCRdb's annotation, not from the publication. The sample has a few hundred thousand distinct CDR3 sequences on record, less than 9.5% of them singletons. The leading ten clones occupy over 3% of the sample.

The rearranged chain carries TRBV20-1 and TRBJ1-4, with TRBD1 as a weak D call on 5 bases. This receptor was identified in a man aged 18 to 29 who received the YFV17D yellow fever vaccine. The sequencing used CD4+ T cells sorted from PBMCs, collected 5 days after the yellow fever booster vaccination. The CDR3 is CSASGTPPQEKLFF. The DNA sequence reads TGCAGTGCTAGCGGGACGCCCCCTCAGGAAAAACTGTTTTTT.